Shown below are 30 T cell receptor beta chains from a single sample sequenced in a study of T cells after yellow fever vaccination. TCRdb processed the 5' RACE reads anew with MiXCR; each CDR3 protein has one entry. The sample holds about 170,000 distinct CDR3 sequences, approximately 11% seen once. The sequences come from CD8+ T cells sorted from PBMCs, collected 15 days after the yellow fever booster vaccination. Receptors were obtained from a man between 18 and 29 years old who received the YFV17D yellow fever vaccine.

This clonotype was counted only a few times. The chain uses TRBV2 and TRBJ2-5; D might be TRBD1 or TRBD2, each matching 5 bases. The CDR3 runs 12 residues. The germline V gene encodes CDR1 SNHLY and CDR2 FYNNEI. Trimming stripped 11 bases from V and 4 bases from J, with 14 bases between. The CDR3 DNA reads TGTGCCGAGAGGGGCGCCGGAGAGACCCAGTACTTC. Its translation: CAERGAGETQYF. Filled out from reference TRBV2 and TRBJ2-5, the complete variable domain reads EPEVTQTPSHQVTQMGQEVILRCVPISNHLYFYWYRQILGQKVEFLVSFYNNEISEKSEIFDDQFSVERPDGSNFTLKIRSTKLEDSAMYFCAERGAGETQYFGPGTRLLVL.

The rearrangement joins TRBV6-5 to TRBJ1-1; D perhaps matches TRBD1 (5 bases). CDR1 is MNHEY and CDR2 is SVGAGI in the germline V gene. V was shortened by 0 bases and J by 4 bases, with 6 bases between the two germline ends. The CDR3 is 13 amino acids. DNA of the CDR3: TGTGCCAGCAGTTACTCGGGGACCACTGAAGCTTTCTTT. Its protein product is CASSYSGTTEAFF.

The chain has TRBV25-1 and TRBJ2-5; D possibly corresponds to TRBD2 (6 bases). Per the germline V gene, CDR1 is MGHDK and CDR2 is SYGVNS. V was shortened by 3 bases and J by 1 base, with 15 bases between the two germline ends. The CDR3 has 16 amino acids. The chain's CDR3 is CASSDLPGDSQETQYF. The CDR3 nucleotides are TGTGCCAGCAGTGACCTGCCGGGGGACTCCCAAGAGACCCAGTACTTC.

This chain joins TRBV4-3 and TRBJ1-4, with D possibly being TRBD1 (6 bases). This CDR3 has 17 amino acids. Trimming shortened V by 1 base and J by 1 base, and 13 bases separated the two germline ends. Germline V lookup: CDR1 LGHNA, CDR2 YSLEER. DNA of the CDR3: TGCGCCAGCAGCCAAGTGTCTGACAGGCGAACTAATGAAAAACTGTTTTTT. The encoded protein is CASSQVSDRRTNEKLFF.

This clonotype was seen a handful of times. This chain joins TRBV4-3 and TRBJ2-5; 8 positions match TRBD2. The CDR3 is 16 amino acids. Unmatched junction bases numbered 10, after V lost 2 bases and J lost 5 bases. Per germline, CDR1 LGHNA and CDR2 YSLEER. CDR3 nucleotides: TGCGCCAGCAGCCAAAATACCGGGACTAGTCCGGAGACCCAGTACTTC. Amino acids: CASSQNTGTSPETQYF.

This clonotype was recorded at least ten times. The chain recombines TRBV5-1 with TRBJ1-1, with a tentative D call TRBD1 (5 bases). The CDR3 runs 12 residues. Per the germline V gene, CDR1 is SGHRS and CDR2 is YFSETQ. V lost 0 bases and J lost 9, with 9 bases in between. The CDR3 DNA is TGCGCCAGCAGCTTGGACAGGCTGAAAGCTTTCTTT. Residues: CASSLDRLKAFF.

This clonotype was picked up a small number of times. CDR3 amino acids: CASSPQWYEQYF. CDR3 DNA sequence: TGTGCCAGCAGCCCACAGTGGTACGAGCAGTACTTC. The V gene is TRBV28, the J gene TRBJ2-7; no clear D gene. The ends were cut back, 6 bases at V and 4 bases at J, with 10 bases in the middle. Germline V CDR1 and CDR2: MDHEN, SYDVKM. The CDR3 spans 12 residues.

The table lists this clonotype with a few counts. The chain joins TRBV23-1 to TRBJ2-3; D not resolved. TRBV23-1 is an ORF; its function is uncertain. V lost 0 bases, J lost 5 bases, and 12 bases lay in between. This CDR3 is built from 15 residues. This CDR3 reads CASSQSWLGIDTQYF. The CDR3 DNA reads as TGCGCCAGCAGTCAATCATGGTTGGGGATAGATACGCAGTATTTT.

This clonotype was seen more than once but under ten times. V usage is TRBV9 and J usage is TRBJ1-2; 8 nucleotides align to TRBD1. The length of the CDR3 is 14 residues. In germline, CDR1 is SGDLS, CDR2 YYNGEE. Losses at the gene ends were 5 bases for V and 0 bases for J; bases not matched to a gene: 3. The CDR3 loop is CASRRQGTNYGYTF. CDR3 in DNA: TGTGCCAGCAGACGACAGGGGACTAACTATGGCTACACCTTC.

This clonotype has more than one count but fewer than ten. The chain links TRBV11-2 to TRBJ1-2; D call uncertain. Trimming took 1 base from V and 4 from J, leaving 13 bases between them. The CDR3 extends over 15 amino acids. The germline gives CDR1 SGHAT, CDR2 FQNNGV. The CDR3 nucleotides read TGTGCCAGCAGCTTAGGGAGTGGAGGGTTCTATGGCTACACCTTC. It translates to CASSLGSGGFYGYTF.

This CDR3 reads CASRYTGGGQETQYF. As DNA, the CDR3 is TGTGCCAGCAGGTACACCGGAGGGGGTCAAGAGACCCAGTACTTC. V gene TRBV5-5 combines with J gene TRBJ2-5; D is tentatively TRBD1 or TRBD2 (6 bases each). CDR1 SGHKS and CDR2 YYEKEE come from the germline V gene (reference sequence). The CDR3 sequence is 15 residues long. V shed 5 bases and J shed 2 bases, with 16 bases lying between them.

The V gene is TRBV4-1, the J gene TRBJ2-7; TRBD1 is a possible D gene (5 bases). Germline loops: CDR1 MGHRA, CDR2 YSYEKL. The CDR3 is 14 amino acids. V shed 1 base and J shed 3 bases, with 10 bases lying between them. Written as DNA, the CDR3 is TGCGCCAGCAGCCAAGGACCAGGGCTCTACGAGCAGTACGTC. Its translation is CASSQGPGLYEQYV.

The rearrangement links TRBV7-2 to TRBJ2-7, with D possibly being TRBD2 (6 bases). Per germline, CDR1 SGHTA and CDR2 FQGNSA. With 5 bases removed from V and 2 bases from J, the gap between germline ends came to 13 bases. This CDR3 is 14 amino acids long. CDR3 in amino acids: CASSRGGVPYEQYF. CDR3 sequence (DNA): TGTGCCAGCAGCCGCGGAGGGGTACCCTACGAGCAGTACTTC.

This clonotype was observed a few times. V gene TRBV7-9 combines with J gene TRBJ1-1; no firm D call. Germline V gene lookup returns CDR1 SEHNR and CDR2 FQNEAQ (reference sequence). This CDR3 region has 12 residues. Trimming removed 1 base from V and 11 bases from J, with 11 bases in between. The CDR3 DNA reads TGTGCCAGCAGCTTAGGGGTCCTCGGGGCTTTCTTT. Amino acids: CASSLGVLGAFF. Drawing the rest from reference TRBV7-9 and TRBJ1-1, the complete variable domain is DTGVSQNPRHKITKRGQNVTFRCDPISEHNRLYWYRQTLGQGPEFLTYFQNEAQLEKSRLLSDRFSAERPKGSFSTLEIQRTEQGDSAMYLCASSLGVLGAFFGQGTRLTVV.

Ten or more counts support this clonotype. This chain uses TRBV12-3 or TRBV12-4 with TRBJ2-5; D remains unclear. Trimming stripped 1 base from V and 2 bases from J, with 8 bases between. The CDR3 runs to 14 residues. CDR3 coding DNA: TGTGCCAGCAGTTTAGTGGGCAGGCAAGAGACCCAGTACTTC. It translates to CASSLVGRQETQYF.

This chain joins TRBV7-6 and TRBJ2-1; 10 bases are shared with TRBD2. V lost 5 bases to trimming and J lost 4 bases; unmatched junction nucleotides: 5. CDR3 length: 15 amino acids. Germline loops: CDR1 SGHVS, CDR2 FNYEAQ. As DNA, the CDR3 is TGTGCCAGCAGCGGCATAGCGGGGGGTTACAATGAGCAGTTCTTC. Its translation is CASSGIAGGYNEQFF.

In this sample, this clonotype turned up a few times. CDR3 sequence: CAISEGQGMYEQYV. In DNA, the CDR3 is TGTGCCATCAGTGAAGGGCAGGGGATGTACGAGCAGTACGTC. The V gene is TRBV10-3, the J gene TRBJ2-7, with a possible D match to TRBD1 (6 bases). CDR1 ENHRY and CDR2 SYGVKD come from the germline V gene. With 3 bases removed from V and 4 bases from J, the gap between germline ends came to 13 bases. The length of the CDR3 is 14 residues.

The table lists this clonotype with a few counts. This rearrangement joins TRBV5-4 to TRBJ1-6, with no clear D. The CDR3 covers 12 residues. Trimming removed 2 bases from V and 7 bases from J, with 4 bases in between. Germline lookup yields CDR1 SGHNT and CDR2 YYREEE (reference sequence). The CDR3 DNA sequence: TGTGCCAGCAGCTTTCTGAATTCACCCCTCCACTTT. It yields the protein CASSFLNSPLHF.

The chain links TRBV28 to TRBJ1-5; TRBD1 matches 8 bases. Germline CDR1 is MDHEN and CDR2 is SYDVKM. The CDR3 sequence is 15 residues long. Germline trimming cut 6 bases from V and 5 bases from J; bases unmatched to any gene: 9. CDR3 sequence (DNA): TGTGCCAGCAGCCCCGGACAGGGTCCCCATCAGCCCCAGCATTTT. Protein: CASSPGQGPHQPQHF. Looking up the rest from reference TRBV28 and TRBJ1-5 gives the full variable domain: DVKVTQSSRYLVKRTGEKVFLECVQDMDHENMFWYRQDPGLGLRLIYFSYDVKMKEKGDIPEGYSVSREKKERFSLILESASTNQTSMYLCASSPGQGPHQPQHFGDGTRLSIL.

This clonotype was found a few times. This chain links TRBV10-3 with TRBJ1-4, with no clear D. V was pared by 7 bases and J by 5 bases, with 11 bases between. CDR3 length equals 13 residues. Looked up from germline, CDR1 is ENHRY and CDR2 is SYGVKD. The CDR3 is CAINARPNEKLFF. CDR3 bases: TGTGCCATCAACGCCAGACCAAATGAAAAACTGTTTTTT.

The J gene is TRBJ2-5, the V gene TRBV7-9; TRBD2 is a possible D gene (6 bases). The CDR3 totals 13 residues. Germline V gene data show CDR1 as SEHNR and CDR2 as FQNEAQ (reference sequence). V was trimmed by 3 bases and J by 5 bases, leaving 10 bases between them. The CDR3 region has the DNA TGTGCCAGCAGCTTTGCGGGAACGGAGACCCAGTACTTC. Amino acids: CASSFAGTETQYF.

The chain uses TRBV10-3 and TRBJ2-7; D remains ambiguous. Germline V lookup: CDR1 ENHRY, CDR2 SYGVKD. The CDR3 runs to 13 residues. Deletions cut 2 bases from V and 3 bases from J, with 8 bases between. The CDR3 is CAISEGPDYEQYV. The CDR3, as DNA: TGTGCCATCAGTGAGGGCCCCGACTACGAGCAGTACGTC.

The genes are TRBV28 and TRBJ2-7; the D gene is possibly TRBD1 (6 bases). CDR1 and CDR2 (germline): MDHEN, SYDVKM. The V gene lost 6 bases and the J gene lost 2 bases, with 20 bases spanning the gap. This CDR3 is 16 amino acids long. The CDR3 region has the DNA TGTGCCAGCAGGGCCGACACAGGGAGTTTGGCCTACGAGCAGTACTTC. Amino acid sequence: CASRADTGSLAYEQYF.

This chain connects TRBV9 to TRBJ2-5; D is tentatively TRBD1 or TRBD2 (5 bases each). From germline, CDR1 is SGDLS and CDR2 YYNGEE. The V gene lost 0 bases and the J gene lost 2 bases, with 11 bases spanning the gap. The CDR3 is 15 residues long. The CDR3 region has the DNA TGTGCCAGCAGCGTAGGGGGAGACAGTCAAGAGACCCAGTACTTC. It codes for CASSVGGDSQETQYF.

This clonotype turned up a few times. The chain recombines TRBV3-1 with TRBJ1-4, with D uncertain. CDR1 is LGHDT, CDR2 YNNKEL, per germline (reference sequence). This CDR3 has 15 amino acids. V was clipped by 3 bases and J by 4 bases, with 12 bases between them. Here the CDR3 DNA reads TGTGCCAGCAGCCAGGGTCCGGGTTTTAATGAAAAACTGTTTTTT. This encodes CASSQGPGFNEKLFF.

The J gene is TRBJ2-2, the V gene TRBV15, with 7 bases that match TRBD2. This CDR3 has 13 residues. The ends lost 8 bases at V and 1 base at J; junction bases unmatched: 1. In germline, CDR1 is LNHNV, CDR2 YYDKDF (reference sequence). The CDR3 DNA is TGTGCCACCTGGGAGGGGAACACCGGGGAGCTGTTTTTT. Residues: CATWEGNTGELFF.

Written as DNA, the CDR3 is TGTGCCAGCAGCTTTAGGGGCCCCAATGAGCAGTTCTTC. Translated, it gives CASSFRGPNEQFF. The J gene is TRBJ2-1, the V gene TRBV7-2; D possibly corresponds to TRBD1 (5 bases). Trimming pared 3 bases from V and 6 bases from J, leaving 9 bases between. There are 13 residues in the CDR3. The germline V gene has CDR1 SGHTA and CDR2 FQGNSA.

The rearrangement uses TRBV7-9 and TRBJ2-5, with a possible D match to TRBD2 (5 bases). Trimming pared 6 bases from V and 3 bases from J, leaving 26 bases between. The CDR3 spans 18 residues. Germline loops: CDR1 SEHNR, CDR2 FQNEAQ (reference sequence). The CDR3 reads CASRPPLPTREEKETQYF. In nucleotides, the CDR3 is TGTGCCAGCAGGCCCCCCCTCCCTACTAGGGAAGAGAAAGAGACCCAGTACTTC.

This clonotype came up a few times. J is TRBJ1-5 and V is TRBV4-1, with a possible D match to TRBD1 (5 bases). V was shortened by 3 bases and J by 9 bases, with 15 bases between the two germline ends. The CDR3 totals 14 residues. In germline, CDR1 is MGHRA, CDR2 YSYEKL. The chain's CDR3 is CASSQETAIGPQHF. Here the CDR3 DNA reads TGCGCCAGCAGCCAGGAGACAGCCATTGGGCCCCAGCATTTT.

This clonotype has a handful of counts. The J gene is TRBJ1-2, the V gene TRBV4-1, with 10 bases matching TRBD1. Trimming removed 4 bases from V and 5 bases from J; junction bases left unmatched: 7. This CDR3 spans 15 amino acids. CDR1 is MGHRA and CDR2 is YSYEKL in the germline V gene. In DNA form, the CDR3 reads TGCGCCAGCAGCCTGGGACAGGGGACAGAATATGGCTACACCTTC. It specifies CASSLGQGTEYGYTF.